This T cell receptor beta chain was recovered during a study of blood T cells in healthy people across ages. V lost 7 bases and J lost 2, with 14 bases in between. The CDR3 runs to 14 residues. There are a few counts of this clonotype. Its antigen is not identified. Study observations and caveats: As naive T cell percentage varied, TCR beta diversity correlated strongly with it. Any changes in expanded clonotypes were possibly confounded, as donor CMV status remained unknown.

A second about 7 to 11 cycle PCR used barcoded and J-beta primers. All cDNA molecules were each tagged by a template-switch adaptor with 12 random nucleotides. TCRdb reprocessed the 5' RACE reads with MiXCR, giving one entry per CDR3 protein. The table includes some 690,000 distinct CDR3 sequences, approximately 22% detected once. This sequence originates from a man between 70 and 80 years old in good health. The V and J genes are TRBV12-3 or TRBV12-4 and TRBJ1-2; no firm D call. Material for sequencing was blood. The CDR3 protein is CASTDDLGNYGYTF. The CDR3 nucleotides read TGTGCCAGCACTGACGACCTTGGGAACTATGGCTACACCTTC.